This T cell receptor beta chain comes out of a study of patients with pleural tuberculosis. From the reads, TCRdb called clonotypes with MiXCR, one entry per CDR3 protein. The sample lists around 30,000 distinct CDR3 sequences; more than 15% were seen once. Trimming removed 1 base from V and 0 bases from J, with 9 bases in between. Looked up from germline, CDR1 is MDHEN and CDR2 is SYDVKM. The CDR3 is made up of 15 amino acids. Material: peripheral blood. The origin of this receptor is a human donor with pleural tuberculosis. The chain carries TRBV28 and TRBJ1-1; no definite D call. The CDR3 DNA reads TGTGCCAGCAGTTTATCCGGACGGATGAACACTGAAGCTTTCTTT. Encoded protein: CASSLSGRMNTEAFF.